A selection of T cell receptor beta chains follows, all from one sample in a study of stem cell transplantation in POMP-related autoinflammatory disease. Produced via immunoSEQ multiplex PCR; TCRdb's table is partial and in-frame only. The sample records some 69,000 clones, approximately 90% being singletons. This sample comprised CD4+ T cells from PBMCs, obtained after stem cell transplantation. The source of these receptors is a human patient with POMP-related autoinflammation and immune dysregulation (PRAID). The graft donor may account for some of the T cells. CDR3s include the opening cysteine and the closing phenylalanine or tryptophan. Fields, in order: V gene, J gene, clone size, D gene, CDR3 protein, CDR3 DNA. A D gene is named only where the DNA matches it firmly. Size tells how often a clone was seen (once, few, many) or the class of an expanded clone, and some rows leave it out.

v_gene: TRBV3-1/TRBV3-2; j_gene: TRBJ2-7; abundance: .; d_gene: TRBD2; CDR3aa: CASSQSFGGTSGSYEQYF; CDR3nt: TGTGCCAGCAGCCAAAGTTTTGGAGGGACTAGCGGGTCTTACGAGCAGTACTTC
v_gene: TRBV25-1; j_gene: TRBJ1-4; abundance: .; d_gene: .; CDR3aa: CASREGGGNEKLFF; CDR3nt: TGTGCCAGCAGAGAGGGCGGGGGTAATGAAAAACTGTTTTTT
v_gene: TRBV13; j_gene: TRBJ1-4; abundance: .; d_gene: .; CDR3aa: CASSLGSGAANEKLFF; CDR3nt: TGTGCCAGCAGTTTAGGATCAGGGGCTGCTAATGAAAAACTGTTTTTT
v_gene: TRBV5-3; j_gene: TRBJ1-5; abundance: .; d_gene: TRBD1; CDR3aa: CARSPEKTGSKWKPQHF; CDR3nt: TGTGCCAGAAGCCCGGAGAAGACAGGGTCTAAATGGAAGCCCCAGCATTTT
v_gene: TRBV6-5; j_gene: TRBJ1-1; abundance: .; d_gene: .; CDR3aa: CASSKFTENTEAFF; CDR3nt: TGTGCCAGCAGTAAATTTACAGAGAACACTGAAGCTTTCTTT
v_gene: TRBV5-6; j_gene: TRBJ1-2; abundance: .; d_gene: TRBD1; CDR3aa: CASSKGTGGWRGYTF; CDR3nt: TGTGCCAGCAGCAAAGGGACAGGGGGCTGGAGGGGCTACACCTTC
v_gene: TRBV5-1; j_gene: TRBJ1-1; abundance: .; d_gene: TRBD1; CDR3aa: CASSLAGQGFTEAFF; CDR3nt: TGCGCCAGCAGCTTGGCGGGACAGGGCTTCACTGAAGCTTTCTTT
v_gene: TRBV9; j_gene: TRBJ2-7; abundance: once; d_gene: .; CDR3aa: CASSVSGVGEQYF; CDR3nt: TGTGCCAGCAGCGTATCGGGAGTCGGGGAGCAGTACTTC
v_gene: TRBV5-1; j_gene: TRBJ2-4; abundance: .; d_gene: .; CDR3aa: CASSLDPPNTLAKNIQYF; CDR3nt: TGCGCCAGCAGCTTGGATCCCCCTAATACTCTAGCCAAAAACATTCAGTACTTC
v_gene: TRBV5-4; j_gene: TRBJ1-4; abundance: once; d_gene: TRBD1; CDR3aa: CASSAGQGAEKLFF; CDR3nt: TGTGCCAGCAGCGCGGGACAGGGGGCGGAAAAACTGTTTTTT
v_gene: TRBV6-5; j_gene: TRBJ1-6; abundance: once; d_gene: TRBD1; CDR3aa: CASSFRDRGSSPLHF; CDR3nt: TGTGCCAGCAGTTTTCGGGACAGGGGCAGTTCACCCCTCCACTTT